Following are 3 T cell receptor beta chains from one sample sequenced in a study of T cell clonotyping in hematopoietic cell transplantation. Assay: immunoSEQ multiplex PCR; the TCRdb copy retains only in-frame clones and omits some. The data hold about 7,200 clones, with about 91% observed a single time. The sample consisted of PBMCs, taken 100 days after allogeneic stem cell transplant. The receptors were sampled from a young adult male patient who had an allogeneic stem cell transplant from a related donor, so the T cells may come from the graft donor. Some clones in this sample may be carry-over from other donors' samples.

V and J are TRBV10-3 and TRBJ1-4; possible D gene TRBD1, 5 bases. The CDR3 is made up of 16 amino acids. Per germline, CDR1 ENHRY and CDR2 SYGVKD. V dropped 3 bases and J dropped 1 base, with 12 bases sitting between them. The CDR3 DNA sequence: TGTGCCATCAGTGACCGGGGGAGGGGAACTAATGAAAAACTGTTTTTT. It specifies CAISDRGRGTNEKLFF.

This CDR3 is CASMGVSHTGELFF. The CDR3 DNA reads TGTGCCAGCATGGGAGTCTCTCACACCGGGGAGCTGTTTTTT. The chain combines TRBV4-2 with TRBJ2-2, with D possibly being TRBD2 (5 bases). This CDR3 region has 14 residues. Trimming took off 7 bases at V and 3 bases at J, with 12 bases between the two ends. CDR1 is LGHNA and CDR2 is YNFKEQ in the germline V gene.

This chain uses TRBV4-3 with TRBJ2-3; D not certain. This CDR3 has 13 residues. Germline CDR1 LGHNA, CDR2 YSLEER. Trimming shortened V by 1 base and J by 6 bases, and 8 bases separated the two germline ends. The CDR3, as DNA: TGCGCCAGCAGCCAAGGGCCCCGGGATACGCAGTATTTT. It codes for CASSQGPRDTQYF.